This T cell receptor beta chain was captured by sequencing in a study of T-cell memory formation after mild COVID-19. Whole-study context: There were largely donor-specific TCR clusters. Whole-study results and caveats: Most CD4+ clones that shrank were in CM and EM, while CD8+ ones turned up in EMRA. A balance of CD4 and CD8 characterized clones contracting day 15 to 85, whereas later expanders leaned CD4+.

Employing constant-segment primers, 5'RACE generated TCR alpha and TCR beta cDNA libraries bearing sample barcodes and UMIs. MiXCR, applied by TCRdb to the 5' RACE reads, yields one record per CDR3 protein. The sample yields about 560,000 distinct CDR3 sequences, around 16% seen once. Concerning this clonotype itself: The target antigen is unknown.

This sequence originates from an adult woman who had mild COVID-19 (a few samples of this study predate the infection). Cell type and time point are not known. The sequenced sample was PBMCs or a T cell subset sorted from them (not recorded which).

The CDR3 here is CATARDFSYNEQFF. The CDR3 DNA follows: TGTGCCACCGCACGAGACTTCTCCTACAATGAGCAGTTCTTC. The chain carries TRBV15 and TRBJ2-1; unclear D gene. Germline V gene data show CDR1 as LNHNV and CDR2 as YYDKDF (reference sequence). V was clipped by 8 bases and J by 0 bases, with 11 bases between them. The CDR3 is 14 residues long.